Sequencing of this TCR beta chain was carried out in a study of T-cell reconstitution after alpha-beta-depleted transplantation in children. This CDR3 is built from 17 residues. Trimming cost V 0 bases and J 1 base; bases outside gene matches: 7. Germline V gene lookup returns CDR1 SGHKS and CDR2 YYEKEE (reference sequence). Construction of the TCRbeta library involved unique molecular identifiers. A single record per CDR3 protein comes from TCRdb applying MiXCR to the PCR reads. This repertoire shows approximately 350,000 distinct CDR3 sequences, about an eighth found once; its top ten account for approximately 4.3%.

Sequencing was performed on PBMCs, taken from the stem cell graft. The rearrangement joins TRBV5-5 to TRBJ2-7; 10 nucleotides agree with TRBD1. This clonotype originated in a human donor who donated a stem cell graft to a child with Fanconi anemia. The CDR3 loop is CASSLEDGDRGSYEQYV. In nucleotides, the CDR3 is TGTGCCAGCAGCTTGGAGGACGGGGACAGGGGATCCTACGAGCAGTACGTC.